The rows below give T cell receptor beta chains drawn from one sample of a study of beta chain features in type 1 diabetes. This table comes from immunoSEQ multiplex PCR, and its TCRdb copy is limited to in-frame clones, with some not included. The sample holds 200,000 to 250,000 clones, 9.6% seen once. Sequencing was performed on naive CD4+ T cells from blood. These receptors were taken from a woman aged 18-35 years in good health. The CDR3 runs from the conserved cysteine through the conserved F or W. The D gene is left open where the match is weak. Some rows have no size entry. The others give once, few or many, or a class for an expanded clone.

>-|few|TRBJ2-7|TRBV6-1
CASSIPMGRQYF
TGTGCCAGCAGTATCCCAATGGGCCGGCAGTACTTC
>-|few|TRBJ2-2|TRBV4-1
CASSQAQGAGELFF
TGCGCCAGCAGCCAAGCCCAAGGGGCCGGGGAGCTGTTTTTT
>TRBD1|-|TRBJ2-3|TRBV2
CASSERTGEVDTQYF
TGTGCCAGCAGTGAGAGGACAGGGGAAGTAGATACGCAGTATTTT
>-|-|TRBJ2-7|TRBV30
CAWSVGGPLTTYEQYF
TGTGCCTGGAGTGTAGGGGGTCCATTGACCACCTACGAGCAGTACTTC
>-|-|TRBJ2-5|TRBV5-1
CASSLLGGQETQYF
TGCGCCAGCAGCTTGTTGGGGGGCCAAGAGACCCAGTACTTC
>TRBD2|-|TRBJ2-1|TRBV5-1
CASSPGLAGGPWNEQFF
TGCGCCAGCAGCCCTGGACTAGCGGGGGGGCCCTGGAATGAGCAGTTCTTC
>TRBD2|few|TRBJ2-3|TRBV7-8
CASQRGRSTDTQYF
TGTGCCAGCCAGCGGGGGAGAAGCACAGATACGCAGTATTTT
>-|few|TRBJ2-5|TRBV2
CASSLQGGETQYF
TGTGCCAGCAGTTTACAGGGCGGAGAGACCCAGTACTTC
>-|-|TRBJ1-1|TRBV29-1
CSVEATGLNTEAFF
TGCAGCGTTGAGGCCACAGGGTTGAACACTGAAGCTTTCTTT
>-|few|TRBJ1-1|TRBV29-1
CSALGGATEAFF
TGCAGCGCCTTAGGGGGGGCTACTGAAGCTTTCTTT
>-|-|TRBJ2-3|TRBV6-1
CASSPRTSTDTQYF
TGTGCCAGCAGCCCACGTACTAGCACAGATACGCAGTATTTT
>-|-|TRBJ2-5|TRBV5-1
CASSGGLPQETQYF
TGCGCCAGCAGCGGGGGCCTGCCCCAAGAGACCCAGTACTTC
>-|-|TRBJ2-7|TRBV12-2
CASRLVSGQPYEQYF
TGTGCAAGTCGCTTAGTCTCAGGCCAGCCCTACGAGCAGTACTTC
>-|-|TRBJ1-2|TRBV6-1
CASSEVKGVSYGYTF
TGTGCCAGCAGTGAAGTAAAGGGGGTCTCCTATGGCTACACCTTC
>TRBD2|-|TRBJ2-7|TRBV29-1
CSVAGSGRATYEQYF
TGCAGCGTTGCGGGAAGCGGGAGGGCAACCTACGAGCAGTACTTC
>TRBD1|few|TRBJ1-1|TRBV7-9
CASRGGQGVNTEAFF
TGTGCCAGCAGGGGGGGACAGGGGGTCAACACTGAAGCTTTCTTT
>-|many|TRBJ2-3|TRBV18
CASSPDGSSGIVDTQYF
TGTGCCAGCTCACCGGACGGGTCGAGCGGAATCGTTGATACGCAGTATTTT
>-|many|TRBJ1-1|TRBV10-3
CAIRRGAEAFF
TGTGCCATCAGGCGGGGGGCTGAAGCTTTCTTT
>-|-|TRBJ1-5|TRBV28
CASSSRGGVGQPQHF
TGTGCCAGCAGTTCCCGTGGGGGGGTCGGCCAGCCCCAGCATTTT
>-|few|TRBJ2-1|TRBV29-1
CSVEKGAYNEQFF
TGCAGCGTTGAGAAGGGGGCCTACAATGAGCAGTTCTTC
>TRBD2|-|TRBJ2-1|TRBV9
CASSVEASGAGEQFF
TGTGCCAGCAGCGTAGAGGCTAGCGGGGCCGGGGAGCAGTTCTTC
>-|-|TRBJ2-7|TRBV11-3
CASSPSAGYEQYF
TGTGCCAGCAGCCCATCGGCGGGATACGAGCAGTACTTC
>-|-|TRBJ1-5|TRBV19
CASAGGGNQPQHF
TGTGCCAGTGCTGGGGGGGGCAATCAGCCCCAGCATTTT
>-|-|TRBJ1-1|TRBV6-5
CASSYSTGTEAFF
TGTGCCAGCAGTTACTCGACAGGCACTGAAGCTTTCTTT
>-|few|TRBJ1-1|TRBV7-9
CASSFTGQTEAFF
TGTGCCAGCAGCTTTACAGGGCAGACTGAAGCTTTCTTT
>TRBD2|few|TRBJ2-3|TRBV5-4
CASSLARGSGSINTDTQYF
TGTGCCAGCAGCTTGGCTCGTGGTAGCGGGAGCATTAACACAGATACGCAGTATTTT
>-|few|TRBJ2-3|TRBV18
CASSPGPQGLGDTQYF
TGTGCCAGCTCACCAGGACCCCAGGGTCTGGGAGATACGCAGTATTTT
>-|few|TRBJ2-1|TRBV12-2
CASRRILSGRACEQFF
TGTGCAAGTCGCCGGATTCTTAGCGGGAGGGCCTGTGAGCAGTTCTTC
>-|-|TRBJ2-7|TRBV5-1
CASSLAGSASYEQYF
TGCGCCAGCAGCTTGGCGGGTTCCGCCTCCTACGAGCAGTACTTC
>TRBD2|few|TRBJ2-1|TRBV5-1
CASSPGLAGYNEQFF
TGCGCCAGCAGCCCGGGACTAGCGGGCTACAATGAGCAGTTCTTC
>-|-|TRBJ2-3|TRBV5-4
CASSLHTDTQYF
TGTGCCAGCAGCTTGCACACAGATACGCAGTATTTT
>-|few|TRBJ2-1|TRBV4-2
CASSQDIRGHPTNEQFF
TGTGCCAGCAGCCAAGACATACGGGGTCACCCCACCAATGAGCAGTTCTTC
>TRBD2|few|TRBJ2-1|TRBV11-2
CASYSGSTDEQFF
TGTGCCAGCTATAGCGGGAGTACGGATGAGCAGTTCTTC